The rows below give T cell receptor beta chains drawn from one sample of a study of blood T cell repertoires in COVID-19. The protocol was immunoSEQ multiplex PCR, while the TCRdb copy is restricted to in-frame clones and leaves out a portion. This table holds about 170,000 clones, roughly 93% found once. Sequenced: peripheral blood. The source is a woman aged 45-60 years with acute or convalescent COVID-19. The CDR3 runs from the conserved cysteine through the conserved F or W.

j_gene: TRBJ1-2; v_gene: TRBV4-3; CDR3aa: CASKYRGENYGYTF
j_gene: TRBJ2-3; v_gene: TRBV9; CDR3aa: CASSVGSRGTGTTDTQYF
j_gene: TRBJ1-1; v_gene: TRBV6-5; CDR3aa: CASSSPGLNTEAFF
j_gene: TRBJ1-1; v_gene: TRBV19; CDR3aa: CASSIDPRTGITEAFF
j_gene: TRBJ1-5; v_gene: TRBV5-6; CDR3aa: CASSLVNQPQHF
j_gene: TRBJ2-7; v_gene: TRBV29-1; CDR3aa: CSVAGRGPYEQYF
j_gene: TRBJ2-1; v_gene: TRBV5-1; CDR3aa: CASSTGGYNEQFF
j_gene: TRBJ1-1; v_gene: TRBV19; CDR3aa: CASSFRDRGHTFF
j_gene: TRBJ2-3; v_gene: TRBV27; CDR3aa: CASRIPKRESRSSTDTQYF
j_gene: TRBJ2-3; v_gene: TRBV10-2; CDR3aa: CASRSRGASTDTQYF
j_gene: TRBJ2-5; v_gene: TRBV6-5; CDR3aa: CTCGRETQYF
j_gene: TRBJ2-7; v_gene: TRBV10-3; CDR3aa: CAISGGAASYEQYF
j_gene: TRBJ1-1; v_gene: TRBV25-1; CDR3aa: CASSPQQISGVSTEAFF
j_gene: TRBJ2-6; v_gene: TRBV4-2; CDR3aa: CASSQARGLGTSGANVLTF
j_gene: TRBJ2-1; v_gene: TRBV5-1; CDR3aa: CASSPRGGGAIEQFF
j_gene: TRBJ1-1; v_gene: TRBV4-1; CDR3aa: CASSQVTQGHTEAFF
j_gene: TRBJ1-1; v_gene: TRBV7-6; CDR3aa: CASSLSRRQGFRNTEAFF
j_gene: TRBJ2-3; v_gene: TRBV6-1; CDR3aa: CASSERQPVSTDTQYF
j_gene: TRBJ1-5; v_gene: TRBV4-1; CDR3aa: CASSQDRDRVDQPQHF
j_gene: TRBJ2-4; v_gene: TRBV30; CDR3aa: CAWSSVGDRGRIIQYF
j_gene: TRBJ1-2; v_gene: TRBV28; CDR3aa: CATTRLMGANYGYTF
j_gene: TRBJ1-1; v_gene: TRBV12-3/TRBV12-4; CDR3aa: CASRDMNTEAFF
j_gene: TRBJ1-5; v_gene: TRBV11-2; CDR3aa: CASSDWGNQPQHF
j_gene: TRBJ2-7; v_gene: TRBV28; CDR3aa: CASSSYRGHEQYF
j_gene: TRBJ2-5; v_gene: TRBV28; CDR3aa: CASRQWDRGPVGTQYF
j_gene: TRBJ1-1; v_gene: TRBV12-3/TRBV12-4; CDR3aa: CASSGQGRTEAFF
j_gene: TRBJ1-1; v_gene: TRBV11-2; CDR3aa: CASSPLGRETEAFF
j_gene: TRBJ2-3; v_gene: TRBV6-1; CDR3aa: CASSDGGLAADTQYF
j_gene: TRBJ2-5; v_gene: TRBV10-2; CDR3aa: CASSGTGGGEETQYF
j_gene: TRBJ2-3; v_gene: TRBV7-9; CDR3aa: CASSPTSGVTDTQYF
j_gene: TRBJ2-3; v_gene: TRBV3-1/TRBV3-2; CDR3aa: CASSQASGGPNTQYF
j_gene: TRBJ2-3; v_gene: TRBV7-3; CDR3aa: CASSAAGADTQYF